The TCR beta chain under discussion was sequenced for a study of T-cell reconstitution after alpha-beta-depleted transplantation in children. This clonotype came up many times. Antigen unknown. Points from the study as a whole: When one year had passed after transplant, most T-cell counts and diversity came from newly produced T cells. Several hundred expanded graft clones reportedly gave rise to the alpha-beta T cells present about two months after transplant. From surviving recipient T cells and thymic progenitors came the high day-60 TCRbeta diversity observed in some patients.

Using unique molecular identifiers, the investigators prepared the TCRbeta library. Via MiXCR, TCRdb re-called the PCR reads, giving one row per CDR3 protein. The sample has fewer than 550,000 distinct CDR3 sequences; about 10% are singletons. The TCR comes from a child aged 2-15 years with inherited bone marrow failure, due to receive a stem cell transplant. This material consisted of PBMCs, taken before TCRalphabeta/CD19-depleted stem cell transplant.

For the CDR3, the DNA is TGCGCCAGCAGCTTGGGGGCTAGCGGCTCCTACAATGAGCAGTTCTTC. Protein: CASSLGASGSYNEQFF. This rearrangement joins TRBV5-1 to TRBJ2-1; 7 bases align to TRBD2. Germline CDR1 SGHRS, CDR2 YFSETQ. The CDR3 runs 16 residues. V dropped 0 bases and J dropped 0; count of bases not matched to a gene: 3.